The 23 T cell receptor beta chains presented below share a single source sample, sequenced in a study of cytomegalovirus exposure and HLA in healthy donors. Clones were sequenced by immunoSEQ multiplex PCR, and TCRdb holds only the in-frame ones, with some missing. This table has around 65,000 clones, 85% to 95% appearing once. The sample taken for sequencing was PBMCs. The receptor set was obtained from a man younger than 35 in good health and CMV-seropositive.

The chain employs TRBV4-2 and TRBJ1-1; 8 bases are a match to TRBD1. The CDR3 extends over 16 amino acids. In germline, CDR1 is LGHNA, CDR2 YNFKEQ. J lost 1 base, V lost 0 bases, and 4 bases had no gene match. CDR3 amino acids: CASSQDQGTGNTEAFF. CDR3 nucleotides: TGTGCCAGCAGCCAAGATCAAGGGACAGGGAACACTGAAGCTTTCTTT.

The rearrangement uses TRBV14 and TRBJ2-5, with 9 bases aligning to TRBD1. CDR1 and CDR2 (germline): SGHDN, FVKESK. The CDR3 sequence is 17 residues long. The ends lost 3 bases at V and 2 bases at J; junction bases unmatched: 10. The CDR3 DNA is TGTGCCAGCAGCCAGTACACCGGGACAGGGTATCAAGAGACCCAGTACTTC. Its translation: CASSQYTGTGYQETQYF.

The genes are TRBV9 and TRBJ2-1; TRBD2 agrees at 7 bases. Unmatched junction bases numbered 6, after V lost 2 bases and J lost 4 bases. This CDR3 region has 15 residues. The germline gives CDR1 SGDLS, CDR2 YYNGEE. Written as DNA, the CDR3 is TGTGCCAGCAGCGTGTCTAGCGGAGAGTACAATGAGCAGTTCTTC. Protein sequence: CASSVSSGEYNEQFF.

The chain employs TRBV11-2 and TRBJ2-7; D perhaps matches TRBD2 (5 bases). This CDR3 is 14 amino acids long. The V gene's germline CDR1 is SGHAT and CDR2 FQNNGV. V was pared by 0 bases and J by 9 bases, with 15 bases between. CDR3 bases: TGTGCCAGCAGCTTAGAACTCTCGGGCGAGGGGCAGTACTTC. Translation: CASSLELSGEGQYF.

The rearrangement joins TRBV19 to TRBJ1-2; a possible D gene is TRBD1 (6 bases). The CDR3 is 13 amino acids. V was shortened by 9 bases and J by 7 bases, with 18 bases between the two germline ends. Germline CDR1 is LNHDA and CDR2 is SQIVND (reference sequence). CDR3 nucleotide sequence: TGTGCCAGCTCAAACCATCAGGGGAGTGGCTACACCTTC. It is translated as CASSNHQGSGYTF.

The J gene is TRBJ2-7, the V gene TRBV5-6; D is perhaps TRBD1 (5 bases). Trimming cost V 6 bases and J 2 bases, with 15 bases left between them. Per germline, CDR1 SGHDT and CDR2 YYEEEE. CDR3 size: 14 residues. CDR3 coding DNA: TGTGCCAGCACCTTATTTGACAGAACCTACGAGCAGTACTTC. It specifies CASTLFDRTYEQYF.

The chain has TRBV11-2 and TRBJ2-5; 9 bases map to TRBD1. This CDR3 contains 18 residues. In germline, CDR1 is SGHAT, CDR2 FQNNGV. V gave up 5 bases and J gave up 2 bases; unmatched junction bases: 15. DNA for the CDR3: TGTGCCAGCAGCCCGGGACAGGGACCATCTAACTTACAAGAGACCCAGTACTTC. Its translation is CASSPGQGPSNLQETQYF. The variable domain in full, with the rest retrieved from reference TRBV11-2 and TRBJ2-5, is EAGVAQSPRYKIIEKRQSVAFWCNPISGHATLYWYQQILGQGPKLLIQFQNNGVVDDSQLPKDRFSAERLKGVDSTLKIQPAKLEDSAVYLCASSPGQGPSNLQETQYFGPGTRLLVL.

The chain joins TRBV18 to TRBJ1-2; weak D call: TRBD1 (5 bases). V was cut by 3 bases and J by 8 bases, with 13 bases left in between. Germline V gives CDR1 KGHSH, CDR2 LQKENI. The CDR3 has 13 residues. DNA for the CDR3: TGTGCCAGCTCACCGCAGGGTAACTTGGGCTACACCTTC. It yields the protein CASSPQGNLGYTF. The entire variable domain, with the rest obtained from reference TRBV18 and TRBJ1-2, is as follows: NAGVMQNPRHLVRRRGQEARLRCSPMKGHSHVYWYRQLPEEGLKFMVYLQKENIIDESGMPKERFSAEFPKEGPSILRIQQVVRGDSAAYFCASSPQGNLGYTFGSGTRLTVV.

This clone was recorded once. This chain uses TRBV6-5 with TRBJ2-7; the match to TRBD2 covers 8 bases. Germline assignment: CDR1 MNHEY and CDR2 SVGAGI. There are 13 residues in the CDR3. The V and J ends lost 8 bases and 5 bases, in that order; junction bases with no gene match: 8. The chain's CDR3 is CASSRREDNEQYF. In DNA, the CDR3 is TGTGCCAGCTCCCGGCGGGAGGATAACGAGCAGTACTTC.

The V call is TRBV29-1, the J call TRBJ2-3, with TRBD2 identical over 10 bases. The CDR3 totals 15 residues. With 6 bases clipped from V and 1 base from J, the junction kept 7 bases outside the gene matches. Germline V gene sequence: CDR1 SQVTM, CDR2 ANQGSEA. CDR3: CSVTQLAGRTDTQYF. CDR3 nucleotide sequence: TGCAGCGTGACCCAACTAGCGGGACGCACAGATACGCAGTATTTT.

The CDR3 region has the DNA TGTGCCAGCAGCCCAAGACTAGCGGGGAGCAATGAGCAGTTCTTC. Its translation is CASSPRLAGSNEQFF. This chain joins TRBV7-3 and TRBJ2-1, with TRBD2 matching over 11 bases. V lost 5 bases, J lost 6 bases, and 6 bases stayed unmatched. CDR3 length: 15 residues. Germline V gene sequence: CDR1 SGHTA, CDR2 FQGTGA.

The V and J genes are TRBV27 and TRBJ2-3; 9 bases fit TRBD2. Trimming took 5 bases from V and 1 from J; bases not matched to a gene: 10. Germline CDR1 is MNHEY and CDR2 is SMNVEV (reference sequence). This CDR3 contains 17 residues. The CDR3 coding sequence is TGTGCCAGCAGTCCAACCACGACTAGCGGAGGCACAGATACGCAGTATTTT. Its protein is CASSPTTTSGGTDTQYF.

This chain connects TRBV6-5 to TRBJ2-3; D is unclear. This CDR3 is built from 13 residues. V lost 5 bases to trimming and J lost 3 bases, with 9 bases between them. The germline V gene encodes CDR1 MNHEY and CDR2 SVGAGI. The CDR3 DNA reads TGTGCCAGCAGTCAGCGCCGAACAGATACGCAGTATTTT. It encodes CASSQRRTDTQYF.

The J gene is TRBJ2-3, the V gene TRBV7-3, with TRBD2 matching over 8 bases. Germline lookup yields CDR1 SGHTA and CDR2 FQGTGA. The V segment lost 5 bases and the J segment 5 bases; nucleotides outside the gene matches: 6. This CDR3 comprises 14 residues. The DNA of the CDR3 is TGTGCCAGCAGCGCTACGGCGGGAGGAGATACGCAGTATTTT. Its translation: CASSATAGGDTQYF. Looking up the rest from reference TRBV7-3 and TRBJ2-3 gives the full variable domain: GAGVSQTPSNKVTEKGKYVELRCDPISGHTALYWYRQSLGQGPEFLIYFQGTGAADDSGLPNDRFFAVRPEGSVSTLKIQRTERGDSAVYLCASSATAGGDTQYFGPGTRLTVL.

J is TRBJ2-6 and V is TRBV28; D ambiguous. Germline lookup yields CDR1 MDHEN and CDR2 SYDVKM. Trimming shortened V by 7 bases and J by 1 base, and 14 bases separated the two germline ends. This CDR3 is built from 16 residues. The CDR3 DNA reads as TGTGCCAGCACTGGCCCCGCGGCGTCTGGGGCCAACGTCCTGACTTTC. Protein sequence: CASTGPAASGANVLTF.

The CDR3 protein is CASSLRTLGLAGGPSTGELFF. For the CDR3, the DNA is TGTGCCAGCAGTCTAAGGACCCTGGGACTAGCGGGAGGGCCGAGCACCGGGGAGCTGTTTTTT. The rearrangement joins TRBV28 to TRBJ2-2, with TRBD2 identical over 16 bases. V gave up 5 bases and J gave up 4 bases; unmatched junction bases: 16. The CDR3 is made up of 21 amino acids. CDR1 is MDHEN, CDR2 SYDVKM, per germline.

The gene calls are TRBV27 and TRBJ1-1, with 9 bases lining up with TRBD1. CDR3 size: 13 residues. Germline V gene lookup returns CDR1 MNHEY and CDR2 SMNVEV (reference sequence). Trimming took 10 bases from V and 4 from J; bases not matched to a gene: 7. CDR3 DNA sequence: TGTGCCACAAGGCGACAGGGGGGCACTGAAGCTTTCTTT. Translation: CATRRQGGTEAFF.

CDR3 amino acids: CASSAERLDTQYF. The CDR3 region has the DNA TGTGCCAGCAGCGCCGAGAGACTAGATACGCAGTATTTT. The V call is TRBV9, the J call TRBJ2-3; D remains unclear. V was trimmed by 3 bases and J by 5 bases, leaving 10 bases between them. The length of the CDR3 is 13 residues. Per germline, CDR1 SGDLS and CDR2 YYNGEE.

J is TRBJ2-5 and V is TRBV7-9; TRBD1 might be the D (5 bases). This CDR3 is built from 14 residues. In germline, CDR1 is SEHNR, CDR2 FQNEAQ (reference sequence). Trimming cost V 5 bases and J 2 bases, with 12 bases left between them. The CDR3 coding sequence is TGTGCCAGCAGCCCATTAGGGGCACAAGAGACCCAGTACTTC. Translation gives CASSPLGAQETQYF. Full variable domain (outside the CDR3, taken from reference TRBV7-9 and TRBJ2-5): DTGVSQNPRHKITKRGQNVTFRCDPISEHNRLYWYRQTLGQGPEFLTYFQNEAQLEKSRLLSDRFSAERPKGSFSTLEIQRTEQGDSAMYLCASSPLGAQETQYFGPGTRLLVL.

The chain has TRBV30 and TRBJ2-1, with 12 bases lining up with TRBD2. The CDR3 runs 16 residues. V lost 4 bases, J lost 7 bases, and 11 bases stayed unmatched. The germline gives CDR1 GTSNPN, CDR2 SVGIG (reference sequence). In DNA form, the CDR3 reads TGTGCCTGGAACTTACCAGGACTAGCGGGGCGGAATGAGCAGTTCTTC. The encoded protein is CAWNLPGLAGRNEQFF.

This clone has just a few counts. The chain combines TRBV10-1 with TRBJ2-7; 8 bases align to TRBD1. The ends lost 3 bases at V and 2 bases at J; junction bases unmatched: 6. There are 15 residues in the CDR3. From germline, CDR1 is WNHNN and CDR2 SYGVQD (reference sequence). The CDR3 reads CASSDRTGLTYEQYF. In DNA, the CDR3 is TGCGCCAGCAGTGACCGGACAGGGCTAACCTACGAGCAGTACTTC.

The chain joins TRBV2 to TRBJ1-3; a weak D match, TRBD1 (6 bases). V lost 6 bases and J lost 5, with 11 bases in between. Germline loops: CDR1 SNHLY, CDR2 FYNNEI. This CDR3 is built from 13 residues. The CDR3 DNA reads as TGTGCCAGCAGCCGGGACACCAGAAACACCATATATTTT. Residues: CASSRDTRNTIYF.

The V gene is TRBV28, the J gene TRBJ2-5; 7 nucleotides agree with TRBD1. Germline V gene sequence: CDR1 MDHEN, CDR2 SYDVKM. The V segment lost 7 bases and the J segment 5 bases; nucleotides outside the gene matches: 7. This CDR3 comprises 13 residues. The CDR3 DNA is TGTGCCAGCAACATCAGACAGGGTGAGACCCAGTACTTC. Protein: CASNIRQGETQYF.